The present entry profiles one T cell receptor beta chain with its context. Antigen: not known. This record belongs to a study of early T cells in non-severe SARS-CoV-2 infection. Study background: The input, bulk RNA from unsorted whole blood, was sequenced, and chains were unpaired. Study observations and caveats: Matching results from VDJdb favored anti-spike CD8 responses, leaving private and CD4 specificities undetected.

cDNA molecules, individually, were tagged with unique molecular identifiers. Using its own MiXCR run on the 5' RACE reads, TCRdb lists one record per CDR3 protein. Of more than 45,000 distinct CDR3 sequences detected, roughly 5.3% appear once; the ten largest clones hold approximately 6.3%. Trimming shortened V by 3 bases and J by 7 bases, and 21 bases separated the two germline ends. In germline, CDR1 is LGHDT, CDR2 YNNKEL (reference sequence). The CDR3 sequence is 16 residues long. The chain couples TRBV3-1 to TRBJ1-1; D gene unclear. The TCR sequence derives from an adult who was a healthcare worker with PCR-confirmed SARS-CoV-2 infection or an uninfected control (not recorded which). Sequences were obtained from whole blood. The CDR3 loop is CASSHSRLNRASEAFF. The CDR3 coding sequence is TGTGCCAGCAGCCATTCGAGACTCAACCGGGCCAGTGAAGCTTTCTTT.